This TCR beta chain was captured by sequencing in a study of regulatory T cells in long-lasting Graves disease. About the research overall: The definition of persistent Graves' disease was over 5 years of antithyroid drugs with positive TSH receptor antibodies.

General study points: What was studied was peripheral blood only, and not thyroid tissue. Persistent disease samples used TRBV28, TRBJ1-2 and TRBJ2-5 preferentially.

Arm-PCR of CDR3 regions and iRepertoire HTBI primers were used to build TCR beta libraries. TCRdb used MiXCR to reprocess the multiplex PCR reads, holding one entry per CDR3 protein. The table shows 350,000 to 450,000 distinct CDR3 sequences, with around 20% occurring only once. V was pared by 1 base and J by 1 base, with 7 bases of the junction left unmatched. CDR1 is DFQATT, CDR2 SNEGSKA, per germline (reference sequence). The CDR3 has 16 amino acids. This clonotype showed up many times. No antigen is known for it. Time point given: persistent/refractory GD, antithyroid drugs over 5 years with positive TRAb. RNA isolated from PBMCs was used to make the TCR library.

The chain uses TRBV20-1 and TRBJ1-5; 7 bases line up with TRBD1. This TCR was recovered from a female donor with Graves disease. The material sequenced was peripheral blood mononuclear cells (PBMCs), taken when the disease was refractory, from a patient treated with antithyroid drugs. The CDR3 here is CSARVGKGQSNQPQHF. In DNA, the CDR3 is TGCAGTGCTAGAGTAGGAAAGGGACAGAGCAATCAGCCCCAGCATTTT.